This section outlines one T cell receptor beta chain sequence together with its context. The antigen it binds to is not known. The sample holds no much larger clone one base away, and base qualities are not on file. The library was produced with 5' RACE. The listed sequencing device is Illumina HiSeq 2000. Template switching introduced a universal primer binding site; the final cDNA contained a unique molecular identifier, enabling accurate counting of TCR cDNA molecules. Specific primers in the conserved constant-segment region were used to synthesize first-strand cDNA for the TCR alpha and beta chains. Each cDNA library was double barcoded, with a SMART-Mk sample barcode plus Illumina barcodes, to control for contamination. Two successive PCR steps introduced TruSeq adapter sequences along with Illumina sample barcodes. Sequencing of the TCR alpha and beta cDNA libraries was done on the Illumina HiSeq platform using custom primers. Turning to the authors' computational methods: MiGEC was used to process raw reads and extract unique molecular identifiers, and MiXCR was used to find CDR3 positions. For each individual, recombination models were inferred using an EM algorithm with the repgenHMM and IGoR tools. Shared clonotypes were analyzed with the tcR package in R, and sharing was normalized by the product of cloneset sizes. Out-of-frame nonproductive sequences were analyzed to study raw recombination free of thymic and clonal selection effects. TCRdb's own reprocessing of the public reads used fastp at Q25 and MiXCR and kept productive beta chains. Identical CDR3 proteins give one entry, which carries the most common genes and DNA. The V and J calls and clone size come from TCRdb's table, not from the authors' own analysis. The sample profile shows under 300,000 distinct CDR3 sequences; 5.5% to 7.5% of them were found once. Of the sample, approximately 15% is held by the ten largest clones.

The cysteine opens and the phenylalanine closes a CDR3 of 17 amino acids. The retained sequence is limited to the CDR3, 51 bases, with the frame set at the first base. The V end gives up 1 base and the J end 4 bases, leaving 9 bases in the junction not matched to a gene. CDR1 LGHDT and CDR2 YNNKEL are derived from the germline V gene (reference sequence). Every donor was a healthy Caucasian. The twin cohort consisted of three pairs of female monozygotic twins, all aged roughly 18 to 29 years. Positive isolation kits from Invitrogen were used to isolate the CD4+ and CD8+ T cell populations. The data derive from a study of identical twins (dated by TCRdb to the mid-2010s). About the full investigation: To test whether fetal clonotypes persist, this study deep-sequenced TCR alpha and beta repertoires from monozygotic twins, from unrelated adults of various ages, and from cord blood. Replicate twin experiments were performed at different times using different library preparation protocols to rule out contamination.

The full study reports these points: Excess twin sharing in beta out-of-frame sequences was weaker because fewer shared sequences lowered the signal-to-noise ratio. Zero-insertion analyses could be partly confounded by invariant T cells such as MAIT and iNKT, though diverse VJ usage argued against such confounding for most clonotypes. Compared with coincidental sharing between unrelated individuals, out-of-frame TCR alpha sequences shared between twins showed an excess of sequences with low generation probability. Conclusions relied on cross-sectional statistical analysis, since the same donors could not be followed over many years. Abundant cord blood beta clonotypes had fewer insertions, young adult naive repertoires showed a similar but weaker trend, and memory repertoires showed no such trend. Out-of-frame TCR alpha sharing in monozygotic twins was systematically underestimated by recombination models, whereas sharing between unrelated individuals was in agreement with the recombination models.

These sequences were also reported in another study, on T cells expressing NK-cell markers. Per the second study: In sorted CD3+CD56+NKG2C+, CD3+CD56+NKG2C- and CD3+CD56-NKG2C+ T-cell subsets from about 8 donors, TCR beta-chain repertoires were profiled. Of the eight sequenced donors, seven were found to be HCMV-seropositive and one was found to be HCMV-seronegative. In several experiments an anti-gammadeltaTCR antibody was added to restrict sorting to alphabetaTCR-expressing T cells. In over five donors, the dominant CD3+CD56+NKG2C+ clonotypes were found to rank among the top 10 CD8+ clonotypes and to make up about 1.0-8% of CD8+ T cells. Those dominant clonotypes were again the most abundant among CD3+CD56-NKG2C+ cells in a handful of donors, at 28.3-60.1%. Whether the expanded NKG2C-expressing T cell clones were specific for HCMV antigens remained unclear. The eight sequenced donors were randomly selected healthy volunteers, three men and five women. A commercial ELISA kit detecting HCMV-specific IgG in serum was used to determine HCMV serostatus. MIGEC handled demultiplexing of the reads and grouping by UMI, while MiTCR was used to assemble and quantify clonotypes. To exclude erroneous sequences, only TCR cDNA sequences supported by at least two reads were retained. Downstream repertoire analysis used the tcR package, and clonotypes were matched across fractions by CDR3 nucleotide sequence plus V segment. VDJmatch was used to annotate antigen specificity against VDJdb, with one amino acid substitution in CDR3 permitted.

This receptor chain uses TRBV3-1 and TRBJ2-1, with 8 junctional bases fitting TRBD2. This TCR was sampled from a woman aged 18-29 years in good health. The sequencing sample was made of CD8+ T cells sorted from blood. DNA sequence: TGTGCCAGCAGCCAAGGAAGGCCGGGAGGGGCGTACAATGAGCAGTTCTTC. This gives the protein CASSQGRPGGAYNEQFF.